This T cell receptor beta chain was found in a study of blood T cells in healthy people across ages. Germline CDR1 reads LGHNA; CDR2 reads YSLEER. With V trimmed by 5 bases and J by 4 bases, 14 bases remained unmatched. The CDR3 consists of 18 residues. It was with a sample-barcoded 5' primer and a J-beta primer mix that a second PCR of roughly 7 to 12 cycles was run. No fewer than 2.5 million CDR3-containing paired-end reads came from each sample. TCRdb passed the 5' RACE reads through MiXCR, listing each CDR3 protein once. The data show 600,000 to 1,000,000 distinct CDR3 sequences, roughly 60% seen once. Study-level results: Observed TCR beta diversity per million T cells went down as age went up. This fall followed a roughly linear course with age. The lack of PBMC sorting stopped any conclusive naive versus antigen-experienced comparison.

A remark on this clonotype: Its antigen is not known.

This rearrangement joins TRBV4-3 to TRBJ2-1; 10 positions agree with TRBD2. The clonotype originates from a man aged 30 to 45 in good health. Sequencing was done on a sample of blood. The CDR3 here is CASSARTIAGGYYNEQFF. The CDR3 coding sequence is TGCGCCAGCAGCGCAAGGACTATAGCGGGGGGCTATTACAATGAGCAGTTCTTC.